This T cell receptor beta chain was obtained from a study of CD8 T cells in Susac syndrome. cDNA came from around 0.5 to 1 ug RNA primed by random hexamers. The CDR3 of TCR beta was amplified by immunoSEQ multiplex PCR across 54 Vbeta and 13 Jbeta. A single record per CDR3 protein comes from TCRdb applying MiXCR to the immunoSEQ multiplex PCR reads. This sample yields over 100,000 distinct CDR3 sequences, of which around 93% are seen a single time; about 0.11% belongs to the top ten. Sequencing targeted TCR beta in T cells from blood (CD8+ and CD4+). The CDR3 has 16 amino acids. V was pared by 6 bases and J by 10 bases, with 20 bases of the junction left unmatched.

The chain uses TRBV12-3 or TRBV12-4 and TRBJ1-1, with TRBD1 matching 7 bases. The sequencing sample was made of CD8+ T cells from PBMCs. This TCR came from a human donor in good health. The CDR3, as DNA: TGTGCCAGCAGCAAGATACTCGGGACAGCTAAGCCAAGAGCTTTCTTT. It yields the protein CASSKILGTAKPRAFF.